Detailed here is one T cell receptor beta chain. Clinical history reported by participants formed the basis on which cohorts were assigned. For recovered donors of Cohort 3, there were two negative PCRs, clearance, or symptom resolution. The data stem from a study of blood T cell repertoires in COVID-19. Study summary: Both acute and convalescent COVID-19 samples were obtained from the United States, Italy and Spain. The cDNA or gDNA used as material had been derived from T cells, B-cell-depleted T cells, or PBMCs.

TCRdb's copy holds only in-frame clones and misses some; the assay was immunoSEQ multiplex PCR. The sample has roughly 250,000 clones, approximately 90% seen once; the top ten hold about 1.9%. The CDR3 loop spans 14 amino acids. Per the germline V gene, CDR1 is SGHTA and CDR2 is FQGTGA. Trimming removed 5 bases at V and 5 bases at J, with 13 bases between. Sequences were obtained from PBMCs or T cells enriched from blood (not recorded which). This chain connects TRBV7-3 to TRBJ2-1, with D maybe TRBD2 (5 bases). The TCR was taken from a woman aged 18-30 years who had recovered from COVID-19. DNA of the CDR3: TGTGCCAGCAGCCAAACGCCGGAGGACAATGAGCAGTTCTTC. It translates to CASSQTPEDNEQFF.